The rows below give T cell receptor beta chains drawn from one sample of a study of post-analysis software for immune sequencing data. TCRdb re-called the PCR reads through MiXCR, storing one row per CDR3 protein. The sample records fewer than 850,000 distinct CDR3 sequences, 25% to 30% being singletons. Material for sequencing was blood. Receptor source: a girl between 5 and 17 years old with multiple sclerosis. Both conserved end residues are part of each CDR3. The order of the fields is D gene, V gene, clone size, J gene, CDR3 protein, CDR3 DNA. The D gene is left open where the match is weak. Clone size is not always given. Where it is, it says once, few, many or a class for expanded clones.

>TRBD2|TRBV4-3|-|TRBJ2-1
CASSQDPPSGSIHEQFF
TGCGCCAGCAGCCAAGATCCTCCTAGCGGGAGTATCCATGAGCAGTTCTTC
>TRBD2|TRBV7-9|-|TRBJ2-1
CARQLAGAGNEQFF
TGTGCCAGGCAGCTAGCGGGGGCGGGCAATGAGCAGTTCTTC
>-|TRBV7-9|few|TRBJ1-5
CASSSTTDVQPQHF
TGTGCCAGCAGCTCGACCACAGACGTACAGCCCCAGCATTTT
>-|TRBV29-1|-|TRBJ1-1
CSVGPTNTEAFF
TGCAGCGTTGGACCGACGAACACTGAAGCTTTCTTT
>-|TRBV6-5|few|TRBJ1-2
CASSYDTGSYGYTF
TGTGCCAGCAGTTACGACACAGGCTCTTATGGCTACACCTTC
>TRBD1|TRBV4-1|-|TRBJ2-2
CASSHSTGVAGELFF
TGCGCCAGCAGCCACTCGACAGGGGTAGCCGGGGAGCTGTTTTTT
>-|TRBV27|few|TRBJ2-7
CASSLYPGGPYEQYF
TGTGCCAGCAGTTTATACCCCGGAGGACCCTACGAGCAGTACTTC
>-|TRBV10-3|-|TRBJ2-7
CAIRRESSYEQYF
TGTGCCATCAGACGAGAGAGCTCCTACGAGCAGTACTTC
>-|TRBV4-3|-|TRBJ2-7
CASSQDLRLGYEQYF
TGCGCCAGCAGCCAAGATCTGAGGTTAGGCTACGAGCAGTACTTC
>TRBD1|TRBV29-1|few|TRBJ2-6
CSVLPGQGPSGANVLTF
TGCAGCGTTTTGCCGGGACAGGGCCCCTCTGGGGCCAACGTCCTGACTTTC
>TRBD2|TRBV7-2|many|TRBJ2-1
CASSLGLAGNNEQFF
TGTGCCAGCAGCTTAGGACTAGCGGGGAACAATGAGCAGTTCTTC
>-|TRBV12-3/TRBV12-4|-|TRBJ2-3
CASSFWTGTDTQYF
TGTGCCAGCAGTTTTTGGACTGGCACAGATACGCAGTATTTT
>-|TRBV4-3|-|TRBJ2-7
CASSLRQPGAYEQYF
TGCGCCAGCAGCCTGCGACAGCCGGGGGCCTACGAGCAGTACTTC
>TRBD1|TRBV12-3/TRBV12-4|-|TRBJ1-4
CASTNVGTANEKLFF
TGTGCCAGCACCAACGTCGGGACAGCTAATGAAAAACTGTTTTTT
>-|TRBV20-1|-|TRBJ2-7
CSAIRQGKPYEQYF
TGCAGTGCCATCCGGCAGGGAAAACCCTACGAGCAGTACTTC
>TRBD2|TRBV20-1|many|TRBJ2-7
CSARELQGLAVYEQYF
TGCAGTGCTAGAGAGCTTCAGGGACTAGCCGTATACGAGCAGTACTTC
>-|TRBV6-5|-|TRBJ2-1
CASSYSPWEVSGSYNEQFF
TGTGCCAGCAGTTACTCGCCATGGGAAGTTTCTGGGTCCTACAATGAGCAGTTCTTC
>TRBD1|TRBV5-5|-|TRBJ1-4
CASSFEQGAGGLFF
TGTGCCAGCAGCTTCGAACAGGGGGCAGGGGGACTGTTTTTT
>-|TRBV20-1|once|TRBJ2-1
CSARVSAIVGNEQFF
TGCAGTGCTAGAGTTAGTGCTATTGTTGGTAATGAGCAGTTCTTC
>TRBD2|TRBV19|-|TRBJ2-1
CASGGRASYNEQFF
TGTGCCAGTGGCGGGAGGGCGTCCTACAATGAGCAGTTCTTC
>-|TRBV6-5|-|TRBJ2-3
CASRQGWGTDTQYF
TGTGCCAGCAGGCAGGGATGGGGCACAGATACGCAGTATTTT
>-|TRBV29-1|few|TRBJ1-5
CSVVYSPNQPQHF
TGCAGCGTCGTCTATAGTCCCAATCAGCCCCAGCATTTT
>-|TRBV20-1|-|TRBJ2-1
CSARSGGGAYNEQFF
TGCAGTGCTAGGAGTGGTGGCGGAGCCTACAATGAGCAGTTCTTC
>-|TRBV12-3/TRBV12-4|-|TRBJ2-1
CASSPGQWETQFF
TGTGCCAGCAGCCCCGGACAATGGGAGACCCAGTTCTTC
>-|TRBV29-1|few|TRBJ2-1
CSVEPGRGLYNEQFF
TGCAGCGTTGAACCGGGGCGGGGGCTTTACAATGAGCAGTTCTTC
>-|TRBV28|-|TRBJ2-7
CASRPPGAYEQYF
TGTGCCAGCAGACCGCCGGGGGCCTACGAGCAGTACTTC
>TRBD2|TRBV6-1|-|TRBJ2-3
CASSEVGGGSTDTQYF
TGTGCCAGCAGTGAAGTTGGCGGGGGGAGCACAGATACGCAGTATTTT
>-|TRBV20-1|-|TRBJ2-5
CSAYGRETQYF
TGCAGTGCTTACGGACGGGAGACCCAGTACTTC
>-|TRBV12-3/TRBV12-4|few|TRBJ1-5
CASSPQDSNQPQHF
TGTGCCAGCAGTCCTCAAGATAGCAATCAGCCCCAGCATTTT
>-|TRBV29-1|few|TRBJ1-2
CSVASTVTYGYTF
TGCAGCGTTGCTTCGACAGTTACCTATGGCTACACCTTC
>-|TRBV12-3/TRBV12-4|-|TRBJ2-3
CASSLASSAADAQYF
TGTGCCAGCAGTTTAGCCTCATCGGCCGCAGATGCGCAGTATTTT
>TRBD1|TRBV7-2|-|TRBJ2-7
CASSLWARQGGAYEQYF
TGTGCCAGCAGCTTGTGGGCCAGACAGGGGGGAGCCTACGAGCAGTACTTC
>TRBD2|TRBV2|-|TRBJ2-3
CASSEARGRPSTDTQYF
TGTGCCAGCAGTGAAGCGCGGGGGAGGCCTAGCACAGATACGCAGTATTTT
>TRBD1|TRBV20-1|few|TRBJ2-7
CSAWDRGSYEQYF
TGCAGTGCTTGGGACAGGGGTTCCTACGAGCAGTACTTC
>TRBD2|TRBV10-3|-|TRBJ2-3
CATGGTSSTDTQYF
TGTGCCACGGGGGGAACTTCTAGCACAGATACGCAGTATTTT
>TRBD2|TRBV18|few|TRBJ2-7
CASSPGTSGTIYEQYF
TGTGCCAGCTCACCCGGGACTAGCGGGACCATCTACGAGCAGTACTTC
>-|TRBV6-1|few|TRBJ1-2
CASSEGLRNYGYTF
TGTGCCAGCAGTGAAGGTTTAAGGAACTATGGCTACACCTTC
>-|TRBV29-1|-|TRBJ2-5
CSVDQRARYQETQYF
TGCAGCGTTGATCAACGAGCCCGATACCAAGAGACCCAGTACTTC
>TRBD2|TRBV5-1|few|TRBJ2-4
CASSQPAVAGVVNIQYF
TGCGCCAGCAGCCAACCGGCGGTAGCGGGGGTAGTGAACATTCAGTACTTC
>TRBD1|TRBV28|few|TRBJ2-7
CASSVQGTSYEQYF
TGTGCCAGCAGTGTACAGGGGACCTCCTACGAGCAGTACTTC
>-|TRBV20-1|few|TRBJ1-5
CSARFGGGSASNQPQHF
TGCAGTGCGCGCTTTGGAGGGGGATCAGCTAGCAATCAGCCCCAGCATTTT
>-|TRBV15|-|TRBJ2-2
CATSRGGPGELFF
TGTGCCACCAGCAGAGGGGGACCCGGGGAGCTGTTTTTT
>TRBD2|TRBV7-2|few|TRBJ2-1
CASSLVTRLADSYNEQFF
TGTGCCAGCAGCTTAGTAACTAGACTAGCGGACTCCTACAATGAGCAGTTCTTC
>-|TRBV18|many|TRBJ2-7
CASSPRDTYEQYF
TGTGCCAGCTCACCAAGGGATACCTACGAGCAGTACTTC
>TRBD2|TRBV10-3|-|TRBJ2-3
CAISPQSDTGTSADTQYF
TGTGCCATCAGCCCACAATCTGATACCGGGACTAGCGCAGATACGCAGTATTTT
>-|TRBV10-3|-|TRBJ2-2
CAIKFTGELFF
TGTGCCATCAAATTCACCGGGGAGCTGTTTTTT
>-|TRBV6-1|-|TRBJ1-5
CASSEPADTQHF
TGTGCCAGCAGTGAACCCGCAGATACGCAGCATTTT
>-|TRBV6-5|-|TRBJ1-5
CASSYGAARRPQHF
TGTGCCAGCAGTTACGGGGCGGCCAGGCGGCCCCAGCATTTT
>TRBD1|TRBV14|-|TRBJ2-7
CASSPPPGQGPYEQYF
TGTGCCAGCAGCCCCCCTCCGGGACAGGGCCCCTACGAGCAGTACTTC
>-|TRBV12-3/TRBV12-4|few|TRBJ1-5
CASTRVDSNQPQHF
TGTGCCAGCACCCGGGTGGATAGCAATCAGCCCCAGCATTTT
>-|TRBV7-2|-|TRBJ1-6
CASSLGRGYNSPLHF
TGTGCCAGCAGCTTAGGTCGGGGTTACAATTCACCCCTCCACTTT
>-|TRBV10-3|few|TRBJ1-4
CAIGRTGTTTNEKLFF
TGTGCCATCGGAAGGACGGGCACCACAACTAATGAAAAACTGTTTTTT